The sequence of this TCR beta chain was determined in a study of Ad26.COV2.S vaccination and SARS-CoV-2 variants. Here immunoSEQ multiplex PCR was the method, and the copy in TCRdb shows in-frame clones only, minus some. Of around 300,000 clones listed, roughly 90% are singletons. The CDR3 extends over 16 amino acids. The V gene lost 2 bases and the J gene lost 8 bases, with 16 bases spanning the gap. Germline assignment: CDR1 SGHDN and CDR2 FVKESK. Treatment denoted: around 19 received Ad26.COV2.S at low or high dose, single or two shots; roughly five received placebo; per-sample allocation not given. Sampling was performed 63 days after the first vaccine or placebo injection.

The TCR comes from a person between 18 and 65 years old who received the Ad26.COV2.S COVID-19 vaccine or a placebo. Here the sequenced sample was peripheral blood, taken in a trial of Ad26.COV2.S vaccine versus placebo. The chain links TRBV14 to TRBJ1-6; D not certain. CDR3 bases: TGTGCCAGCAGCCAAACTAGGGCGAGGCAGGATTCACCCCTCCACTTT. It yields the protein CASSQTRARQDSPLHF.